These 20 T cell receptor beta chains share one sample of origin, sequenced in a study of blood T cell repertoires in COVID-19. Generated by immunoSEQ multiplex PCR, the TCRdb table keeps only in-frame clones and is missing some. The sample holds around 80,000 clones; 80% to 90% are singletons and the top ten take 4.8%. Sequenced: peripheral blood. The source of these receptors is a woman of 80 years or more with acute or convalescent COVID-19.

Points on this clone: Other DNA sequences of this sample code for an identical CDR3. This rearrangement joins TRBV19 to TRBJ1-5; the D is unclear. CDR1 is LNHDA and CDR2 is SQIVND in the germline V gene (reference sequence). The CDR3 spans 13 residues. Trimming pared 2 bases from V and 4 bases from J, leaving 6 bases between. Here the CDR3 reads CASSISGNQPQHF. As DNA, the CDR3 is TGTGCCAGTAGTATAAGCGGTAATCAGCCCCAGCATTTT.

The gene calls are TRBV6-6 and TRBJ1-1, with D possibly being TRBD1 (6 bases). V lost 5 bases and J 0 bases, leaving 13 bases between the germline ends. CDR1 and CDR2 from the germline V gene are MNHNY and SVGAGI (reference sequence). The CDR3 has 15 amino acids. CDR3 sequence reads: CASSRQAMMNTEAFF. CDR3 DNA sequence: TGTGCCAGCAGTCGACAGGCGATGATGAACACTGAAGCTTTCTTT.

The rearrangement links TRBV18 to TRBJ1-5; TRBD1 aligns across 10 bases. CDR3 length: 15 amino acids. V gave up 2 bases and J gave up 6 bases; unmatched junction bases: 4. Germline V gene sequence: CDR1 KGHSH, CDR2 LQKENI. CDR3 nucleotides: TGTGCCAGCTCACCAGAGACAGGGGGCTTTCAGCCCCAGCATTTT. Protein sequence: CASSPETGGFQPQHF.

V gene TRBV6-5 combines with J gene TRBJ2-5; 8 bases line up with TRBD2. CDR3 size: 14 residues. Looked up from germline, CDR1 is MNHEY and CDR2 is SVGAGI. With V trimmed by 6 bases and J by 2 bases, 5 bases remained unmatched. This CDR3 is CASRGLAGQETQYF. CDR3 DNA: TGTGCCAGCAGGGGGCTAGCGGGTCAAGAGACCCAGTACTTC.

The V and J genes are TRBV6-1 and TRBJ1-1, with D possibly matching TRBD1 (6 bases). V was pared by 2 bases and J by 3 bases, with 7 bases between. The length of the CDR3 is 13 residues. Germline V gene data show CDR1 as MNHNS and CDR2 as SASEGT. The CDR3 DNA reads TGTGCCAGCAGTGAATACAGGGACACTGAAGCTTTCTTT. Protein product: CASSEYRDTEAFF.

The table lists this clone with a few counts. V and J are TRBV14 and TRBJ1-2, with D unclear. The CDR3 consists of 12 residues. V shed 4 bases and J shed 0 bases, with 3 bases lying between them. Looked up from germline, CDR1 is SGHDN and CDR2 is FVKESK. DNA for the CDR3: TGTGCCAGCAGCCCATCTAACTATGGCTACACCTTC. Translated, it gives CASSPSNYGYTF.

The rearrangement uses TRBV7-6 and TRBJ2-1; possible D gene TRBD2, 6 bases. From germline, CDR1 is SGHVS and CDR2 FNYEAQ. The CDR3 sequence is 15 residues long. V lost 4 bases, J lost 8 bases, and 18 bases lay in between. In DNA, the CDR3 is TGTGCCAGCAGCTCGGGGAGGACCCTAGTATATGAGCAGTTCTTC. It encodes CASSSGRTLVYEQFF. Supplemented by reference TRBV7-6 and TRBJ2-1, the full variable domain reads GAGVSQSPRYKVTKRGQDVALRCDPISGHVSLYWYRQALGQGPEFLTYFNYEAQQDKSGLPNDRFSAERPEGSISTLTIQRTEQRDSAMYRCASSSGRTLVYEQFFGPGTRLTVL.

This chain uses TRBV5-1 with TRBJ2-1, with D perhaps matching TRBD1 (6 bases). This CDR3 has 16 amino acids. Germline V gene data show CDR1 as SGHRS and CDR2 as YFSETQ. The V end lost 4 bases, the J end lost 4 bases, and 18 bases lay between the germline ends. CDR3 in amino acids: CASSQGTPSGYNEQFF. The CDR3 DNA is TGCGCCAGCAGCCAGGGGACCCCGAGTGGGTACAATGAGCAGTTCTTC.

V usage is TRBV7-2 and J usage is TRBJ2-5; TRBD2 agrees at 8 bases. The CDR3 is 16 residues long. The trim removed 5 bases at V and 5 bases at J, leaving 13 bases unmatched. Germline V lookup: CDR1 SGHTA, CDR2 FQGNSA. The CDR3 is CASSTLGSGSDETQYF. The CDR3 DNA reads TGTGCCAGCAGCACCTTGGGGAGCGGGAGCGACGAGACCCAGTACTTC.

DNA of the CDR3: TGTGCCAGCAGCTTAAGAGGAGACTCTAATGAAAAACTGTTTTTT. This gives the protein CASSLRGDSNEKLFF. V usage is TRBV7-6 and J usage is TRBJ1-4; no definite D call. This CDR3 contains 15 residues. The germline gives CDR1 SGHVS, CDR2 FNYEAQ. V lost 2 bases and J lost 3, with 10 bases in between.

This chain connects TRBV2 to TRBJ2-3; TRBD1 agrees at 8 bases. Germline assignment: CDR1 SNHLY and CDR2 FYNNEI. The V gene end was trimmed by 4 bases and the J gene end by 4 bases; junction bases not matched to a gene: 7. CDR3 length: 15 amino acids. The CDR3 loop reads CASSGTGGRADTQYF. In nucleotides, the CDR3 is TGTGCCAGCAGTGGAACAGGGGGACGGGCAGATACGCAGTATTTT.

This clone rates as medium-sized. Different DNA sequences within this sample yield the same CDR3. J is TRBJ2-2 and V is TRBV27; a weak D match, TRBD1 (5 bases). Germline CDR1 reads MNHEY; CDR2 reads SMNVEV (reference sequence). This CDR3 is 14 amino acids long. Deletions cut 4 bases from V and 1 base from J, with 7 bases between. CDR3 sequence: CASSSTVNTGELFF. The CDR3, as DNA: TGTGCCAGCAGTTCGACAGTGAACACCGGGGAGCTGTTTTTT.

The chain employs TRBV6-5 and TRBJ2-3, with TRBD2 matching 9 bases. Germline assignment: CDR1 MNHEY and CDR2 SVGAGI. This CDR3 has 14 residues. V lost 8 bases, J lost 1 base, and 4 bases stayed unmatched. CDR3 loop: CASHIAGGTDTQYF. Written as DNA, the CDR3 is TGTGCCAGCCACATAGCGGGGGGCACAGATACGCAGTATTTT.

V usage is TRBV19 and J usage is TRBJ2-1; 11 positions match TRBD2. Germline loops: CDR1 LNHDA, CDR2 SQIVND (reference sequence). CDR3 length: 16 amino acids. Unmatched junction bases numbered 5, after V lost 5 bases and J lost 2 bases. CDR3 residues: CASSSLGLAAYNEQFF. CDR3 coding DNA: TGTGCCAGTAGTTCCCTGGGACTAGCGGCCTACAATGAGCAGTTCTTC.

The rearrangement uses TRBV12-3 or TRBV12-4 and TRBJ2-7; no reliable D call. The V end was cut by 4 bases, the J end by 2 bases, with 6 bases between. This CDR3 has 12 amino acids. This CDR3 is CASSSRTYEQYF. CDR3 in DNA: TGTGCCAGCAGTTCCAGGACCTACGAGCAGTACTTC.

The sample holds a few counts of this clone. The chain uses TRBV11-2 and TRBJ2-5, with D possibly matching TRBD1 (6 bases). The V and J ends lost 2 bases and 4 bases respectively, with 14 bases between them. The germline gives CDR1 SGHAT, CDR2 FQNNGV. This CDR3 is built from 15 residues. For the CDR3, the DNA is TGTGCCAGCAGCTTAAGAGGCAGGGGATCAGAGACCCAGTACTTC. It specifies CASSLRGRGSETQYF.

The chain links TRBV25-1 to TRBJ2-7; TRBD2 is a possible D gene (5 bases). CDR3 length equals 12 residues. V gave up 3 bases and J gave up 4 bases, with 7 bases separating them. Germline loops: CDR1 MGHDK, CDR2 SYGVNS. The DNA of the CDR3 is TGTGCCAGCAGTGAGGGAGATTACGAGCAGTACTTC. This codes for CASSEGDYEQYF.

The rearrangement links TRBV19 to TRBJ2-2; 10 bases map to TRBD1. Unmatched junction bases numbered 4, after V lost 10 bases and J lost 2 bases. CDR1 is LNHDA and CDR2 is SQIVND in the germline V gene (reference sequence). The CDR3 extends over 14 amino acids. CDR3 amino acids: CATGTGVNTGELFF. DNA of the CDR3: TGTGCCACCGGGACAGGGGTAAACACCGGGGAGCTGTTTTTT.

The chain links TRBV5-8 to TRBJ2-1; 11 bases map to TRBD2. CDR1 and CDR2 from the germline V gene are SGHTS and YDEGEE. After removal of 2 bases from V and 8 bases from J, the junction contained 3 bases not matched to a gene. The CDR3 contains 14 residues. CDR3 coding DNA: TGTGCCAGCAGCTTTAGCGGGGGGGCACATGAGCAGTTCTTC. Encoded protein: CASSFSGGAHEQFF.

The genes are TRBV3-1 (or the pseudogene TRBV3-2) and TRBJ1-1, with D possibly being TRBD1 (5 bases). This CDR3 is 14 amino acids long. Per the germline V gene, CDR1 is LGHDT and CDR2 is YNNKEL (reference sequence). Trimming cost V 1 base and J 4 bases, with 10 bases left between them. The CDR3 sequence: CASSQGSRVTEAFF. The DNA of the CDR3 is TGTGCCAGCAGCCAAGGTAGCAGGGTCACTGAAGCTTTCTTT.